This TCR beta chain is drawn from a study of blood T cell repertoires in COVID-19. The overall study: From the United States, Italy and Spain came samples of acute and convalescent COVID-19. PBMCs, B-cell-depleted T cells, or T cells were the source of the cDNA or gDNA that made up the material.

Per the germline V gene, CDR1 is MNHEY and CDR2 is SVGAGI. Germline trimming cut 7 bases from V and 1 base from J; bases unmatched to any gene: 5. The CDR3 runs to 14 residues. This clone was recorded once. In the original processing: Amplified reference gene primers provided the basis for estimating nucleated cell counts. Clones were sequenced by immunoSEQ multiplex PCR, and TCRdb holds only the in-frame ones, with some missing. D and trimming were read from the DNA, whereas the V and J calls and clone size are those reported in that table. Here the sample spans around 69,000 clones, roughly 76% being singletons.

The sequence was obtained from a woman aged 70 to 79 with acute or convalescent COVID-19. Sequences were obtained from peripheral blood. The chain recombines TRBV6-5 with TRBJ1-1; TRBD1 aligns across 8 bases. CDR3 protein: CASTLDRGNTEAFF. CDR3 in DNA: TGTGCCAGCACCCTAGACAGGGGGAACACTGAAGCTTTCTTT.